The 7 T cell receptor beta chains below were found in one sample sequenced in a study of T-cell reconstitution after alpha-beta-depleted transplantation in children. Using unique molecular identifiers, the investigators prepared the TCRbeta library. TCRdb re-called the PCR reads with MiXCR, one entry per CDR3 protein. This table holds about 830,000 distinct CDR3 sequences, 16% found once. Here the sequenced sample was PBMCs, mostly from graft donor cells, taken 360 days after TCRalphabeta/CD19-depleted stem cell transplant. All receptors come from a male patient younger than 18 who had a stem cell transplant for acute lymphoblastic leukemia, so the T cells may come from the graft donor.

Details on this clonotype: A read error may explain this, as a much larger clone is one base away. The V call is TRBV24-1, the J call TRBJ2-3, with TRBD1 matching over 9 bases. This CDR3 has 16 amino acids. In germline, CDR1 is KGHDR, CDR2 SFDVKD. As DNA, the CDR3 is TGTGCCGCCAGTGATTTTGGGACAGGGTCGGAAGATACGCAGTATTTT. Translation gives CAASDFGTGSEDTQYF.

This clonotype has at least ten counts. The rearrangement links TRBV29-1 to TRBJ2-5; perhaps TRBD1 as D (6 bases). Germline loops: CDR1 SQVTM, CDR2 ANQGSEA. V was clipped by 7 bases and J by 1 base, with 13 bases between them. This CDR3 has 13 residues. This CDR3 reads CSETTGGQETQYF. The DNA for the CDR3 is TGCAGCGAAACGACAGGAGGCCAAGAGACCCAGTACTTC. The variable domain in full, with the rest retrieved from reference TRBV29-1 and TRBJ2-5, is SAVISQKPSRDICQRGTSLTIQCQVDSQVTMMFWYRQQPGQSLTLIATANQGSEATYESGFVIDKFPISRPNLTFSTLTVSNMSPEDSSIYLCSETTGGQETQYFGPGTRLLVL.

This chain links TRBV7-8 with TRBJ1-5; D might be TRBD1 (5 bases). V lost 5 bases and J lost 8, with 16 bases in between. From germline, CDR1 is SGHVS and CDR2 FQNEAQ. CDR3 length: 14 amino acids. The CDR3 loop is CASSPGPGLEPQHF. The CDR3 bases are TGTGCCAGCAGCCCGGGCCCGGGGCTTGAGCCCCAGCATTTT.

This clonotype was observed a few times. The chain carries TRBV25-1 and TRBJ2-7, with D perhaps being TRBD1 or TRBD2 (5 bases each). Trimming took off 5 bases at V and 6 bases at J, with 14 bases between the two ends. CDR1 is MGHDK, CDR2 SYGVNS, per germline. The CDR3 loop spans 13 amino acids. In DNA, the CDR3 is TGTGCCAGCAGTTGGGACCCCCCGGGCGAGCAGTACTTC. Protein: CASSWDPPGEQYF.

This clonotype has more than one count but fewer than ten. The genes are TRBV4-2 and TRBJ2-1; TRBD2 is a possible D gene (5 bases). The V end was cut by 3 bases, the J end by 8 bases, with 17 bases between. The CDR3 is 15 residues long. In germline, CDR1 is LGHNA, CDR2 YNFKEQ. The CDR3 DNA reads TGTGCCAGCAGCCAGGAACCACTAGGGTTGGATGAGCAGTTCTTC. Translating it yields CASSQEPLGLDEQFF.

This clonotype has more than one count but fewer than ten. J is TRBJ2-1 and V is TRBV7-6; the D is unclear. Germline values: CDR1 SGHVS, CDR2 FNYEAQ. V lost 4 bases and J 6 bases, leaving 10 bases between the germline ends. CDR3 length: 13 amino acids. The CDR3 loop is CASSSLTPNEQFF. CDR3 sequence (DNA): TGTGCCAGCAGCTCCTTAACTCCCAATGAGCAGTTCTTC.

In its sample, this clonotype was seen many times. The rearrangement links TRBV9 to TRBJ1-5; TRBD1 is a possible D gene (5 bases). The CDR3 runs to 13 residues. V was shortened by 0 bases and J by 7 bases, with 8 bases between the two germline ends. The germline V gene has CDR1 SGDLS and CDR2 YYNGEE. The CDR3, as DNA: TGTGCCAGCAGCGTAGGTCGGGGGCAGCCCCAGCATTTT. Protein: CASSVGRGQPQHF.